Below, 22 T cell receptor beta chains from the same sample are listed, as sequenced in a study of cytomegalovirus exposure and HLA in healthy donors (dated by TCRdb to between 2016 and 2019). Libraries were constructed by the immunoSEQ multiplex PCR assay. The multiplex PCR relied on a mix of 60 forward primers for TCR Vbeta segments and 13 reverse primers for TCR Jbeta segments. The immuneACCESS repertoire file appears here via TCRdb, limited to in-frame rearrangements. These files lack a portion of the clones; in checked studies, under half of the deficit traces to unresolved V genes, and the cause of the others is not known. Present in this sample are roughly 180,000 clones, around 80% of which were seen just once. Approximately 1.3% of the sample is taken by the ten largest. Sample: PBMCs. All receptors come from a girl aged 10 to 17 in good health and CMV-seropositive.

This sequence joins TRBV11-3 and TRBJ1-1; TRBD1 is a possible D gene (5 bases). This CDR3 region has 13 residues. In germline, CDR1 is SGHNT, CDR2 YENEEA. Trimming shortened V by 3 bases and J by 5 bases, and 10 bases separated the two germline ends. DNA of the CDR3: TGTGCCAGCAGCTTTCAACCAGGGACTGAAGCTTTCTTT. Encoded protein: CASSFQPGTEAFF.

The rearrangement links TRBV18 to TRBJ2-7; D is possibly TRBD1 (5 bases). Per the germline V gene, CDR1 is KGHSH and CDR2 is LQKENI. The germline V and J ends were trimmed by 5 bases and 5 bases, with 13 bases remaining between them. The CDR3 loop spans 13 amino acids. CDR3 amino acids: CASSNQGLHEQYF. CDR3 coding DNA: TGTGCCAGCTCAAATCAGGGTCTCCACGAGCAGTACTTC.

This clone occurred a few times. CDR3 amino acids: CASSPGGRGPDTEAFF. Here the CDR3 DNA reads TGTGCCAGCAGTCCTGGGGGCAGGGGGCCGGACACTGAAGCTTTCTTT. The rearrangement joins TRBV2 to TRBJ1-1; TRBD1 agrees at 8 bases. The CDR3 totals 16 residues. Trimming at V came to 5 bases and at J to 3 bases, leaving 11 bases not matched to a gene. Germline values: CDR1 SNHLY, CDR2 FYNNEI.

A remark on this clone: The same CDR3 is also encoded by other DNA sequences in this sample. The chain has TRBV7-9 and TRBJ2-7, with TRBD1 identical over 8 bases. Germline trimming cut 6 bases from V and 2 bases from J; bases unmatched to any gene: 9. This CDR3 region has 15 residues. From germline, CDR1 is SEHNR and CDR2 FQNEAQ (reference sequence). CDR3: CASSRELDRAYEQYF. The CDR3 nucleotides read TGTGCCAGCAGTCGTGAGCTGGACAGGGCCTACGAGCAGTACTTC.

This rearrangement joins TRBV5-1 to TRBJ2-1; 14 nucleotides line up with TRBD2. The germline V gene has CDR1 SGHRS and CDR2 YFSETQ. Trimming took 2 bases from V and 0 from J; bases not matched to a gene: 4. The CDR3 has 18 amino acids. The CDR3 nucleotides are TGCGCCAGCAGCTTCACCGGGACTAGCGGGGGCTCCTACAATGAGCAGTTCTTC. Protein: CASSFTGTSGGSYNEQFF.

The rearrangement links TRBV5-8 to TRBJ1-5, with 7 bases identical to TRBD1. Germline lookup yields CDR1 SGHTS and CDR2 YDEGEE. The CDR3 totals 15 residues. Germline trimming cut 3 bases from V and 4 bases from J; bases unmatched to any gene: 7. CDR3 region: CASSSGTVQNQPQHF. The DNA of the CDR3 is TGTGCCAGCAGCTCTGGGACAGTACAAAATCAGCCCCAGCATTTT.

There are a few counts of this clone. V gene TRBV27 combines with J gene TRBJ2-2, with TRBD1 identical over 9 bases. Per the germline V gene, CDR1 is MNHEY and CDR2 is SMNVEV (reference sequence). CDR3 length: 17 residues. The ends lost 0 bases at V and 4 bases at J; junction bases unmatched: 6. The CDR3 nucleotides read TGTGCCAGCAGTTTATCGGGGGACAGGGCGTCCACCGGGGAGCTGTTTTTT. Encoded protein: CASSLSGDRASTGELFF.

V and J are TRBV4-1 and TRBJ2-7; 10 bases are a match to TRBD1. V was pared by 4 bases and J by 3 bases, with 6 bases of the junction left unmatched. The CDR3 loop spans 15 amino acids. Per the germline V gene, CDR1 is MGHRA and CDR2 is YSYEKL. The CDR3 is CASSLRQGAGYEQYF. In DNA form, the CDR3 reads TGCGCCAGCAGCCTTAGACAGGGGGCAGGCTACGAGCAGTACTTC.

The V call is TRBV21-1, the J call TRBJ1-3; no DNA check was done on the table's D call, TRBD1. TRBV21-1 has pseudogene status. The CDR3 runs 16 residues. The CDR3 nucleotides are TGTGCCAGCAGCCCCCAGGGGCGGAGCTCTGGAAACACCATATATTTT. Protein: CASSPQGRSSGNTIYF.

This chain connects TRBV2 to TRBJ2-5; 8 bases match TRBD2. The CDR3 consists of 13 residues. Unmatched junction bases numbered 4, after V lost 5 bases and J lost 5 bases. The V gene's germline CDR1 is SNHLY and CDR2 FYNNEI. This chain's CDR3 is CASSPGTRETQYF. The CDR3 coding sequence is TGTGCCAGCAGTCCAGGGACTAGGGAGACCCAGTACTTC.

This clone was seen only a few times. The chain links TRBV27 to TRBJ2-7; TRBD1 might be the D (6 bases). CDR1 is MNHEY and CDR2 is SMNVEV in the germline V gene (reference sequence). Trimming stripped 3 bases from V and 2 bases from J, with 14 bases between. There are 15 residues in the CDR3. The CDR3 spells CASSFSIQGTYEQYF. CDR3 in DNA: TGTGCCAGCAGTTTCTCCATACAGGGTACCTACGAGCAGTACTTC.

V is TRBV14 and J is TRBJ1-3; D possibly corresponds to TRBD1 (5 bases). Trimming pared 5 bases from V and 0 bases from J, leaving 17 bases between. The germline CDR1 and CDR2 sequences are SGHDN and FVKESK. The CDR3 is 17 residues long. The CDR3 bases are TGTGCCAGCAGCAAAAGGCAGGGTAGCGGCTCTGGAAACACCATATATTTT. Protein sequence: CASSKRQGSGSGNTIYF.

The CDR3 bases are TGTGCCAGCAGCTTAGAGTTTGAGGACAAGTCCTACGAGCAGTACTTC. Residues: CASSLEFEDKSYEQYF. The rearrangement links TRBV7-9 to TRBJ2-7, with a possible D match to TRBD1 (5 bases). The CDR3 is 16 residues long. The V end was cut by 1 base, the J end by 1 base, with 14 bases between. Germline CDR1 and CDR2: SEHNR and FQNEAQ (reference sequence).

This chain connects TRBV2 to TRBJ1-4; 10 bases are a match to TRBD1. The germline CDR1 and CDR2 sequences are SNHLY and FYNNEI. V gave up 9 bases and J gave up 11 bases; unmatched junction bases: 12. The CDR3 contains 14 residues. In DNA form, the CDR3 reads TGTGCCAGTTCCCAGGGGGGACAGGGGCGGAAACTGTTTTTT. Its translation is CASSQGGQGRKLFF.

This chain connects TRBV30 to TRBJ2-1; 8 bases fit TRBD2. This CDR3 is 17 amino acids long. In germline, CDR1 is GTSNPN, CDR2 SVGIG (reference sequence). The trim removed 0 bases at V and 2 bases at J, leaving 9 bases unmatched. The CDR3 is CAWSVRGILAAYNEQFF. CDR3 sequence (DNA): TGTGCCTGGAGTGTACGAGGGATACTAGCGGCCTACAATGAGCAGTTCTTC.

V and J are TRBV4-3 and TRBJ2-3; no definite D call. Germline values: CDR1 LGHNA, CDR2 YSLEER. Trimming took 3 bases from V and 3 from J, leaving 7 bases between them. This CDR3 is built from 13 residues. The CDR3 region is CASSQKETDTQYF. Here the CDR3 DNA reads TGCGCCAGCAGCCAGAAGGAGACAGATACGCAGTATTTT.

V gene TRBV2 combines with J gene TRBJ2-3; 8 nucleotides agree with TRBD2. Losses at the gene ends were 8 bases for V and 2 bases for J; bases not matched to a gene: 6. In germline, CDR1 is SNHLY, CDR2 FYNNEI. The CDR3 length is 14 residues. The CDR3 nucleotides read TGTGCCAGCGGACTAGCTATGGACACAGATACGCAGTATTTT. This sequence encodes CASGLAMDTDTQYF. Full variable domain (rest looked up from reference TRBV2 and TRBJ2-3): EPEVTQTPSHQVTQMGQEVILRCVPISNHLYFYWYRQILGQKVEFLVSFYNNEISEKSEIFDDQFSVERPDGSNFTLKIRSTKLEDSAMYFCASGLAMDTDTQYFGPGTRLTVL.

This clone was counted between two and nine times. The rearrangement uses TRBV4-2 and TRBJ1-4; 8 bases agree with TRBD1. The CDR3 is 15 amino acids. CDR1 is LGHNA, CDR2 YNFKEQ, per germline. The V and J ends lost 4 bases and 8 bases, in that order; junction bases with no gene match: 9. The CDR3 DNA is TGTGCCAGCAGCCGCCATCAGGGGGCCGGGGAAAAACTGTTTTTT. Translation gives CASSRHQGAGEKLFF.

This rearrangement joins TRBV30 to TRBJ1-2, with a tentative D call TRBD1 (5 bases). The CDR3 covers 12 residues. Per the germline V gene, CDR1 is GTSNPN and CDR2 is SVGIG (reference sequence). V was pared by 0 bases and J by 14 bases, with 16 bases between. The CDR3 nucleotides are TGTGCCTGGAGTGTAGTCCCAGGGCTGGAGACCTTC. This encodes CAWSVVPGLETF.

The V gene is TRBV7-9, the J gene TRBJ2-5; D gene ambiguous. CDR1 and CDR2 from the germline V gene are SEHNR and FQNEAQ (reference sequence). CDR3 length: 14 residues. Trimming stripped 1 base from V and 6 bases from J, with 12 bases between. CDR3 coding DNA: TGTGCCAGCAGCTTAGGGTCCGGTGCGAAGACCCAGTACTTC. This translates into CASSLGSGAKTQYF.

CDR3 protein: CAISESSSEQYF. As DNA, the CDR3 is TGTGCCATCAGTGAGTCGTCGAGCGAGCAGTACTTC. This chain uses TRBV10-3 with TRBJ2-7, with D unclear. The germline V gene has CDR1 ENHRY and CDR2 SYGVKD. V dropped 0 bases and J dropped 6 bases, with 6 bases sitting between them. CDR3 length: 12 amino acids.

The V and J genes are TRBV6-6 and TRBJ2-7; TRBD1 matches 9 bases. The V gene's germline CDR1 is MNHNY and CDR2 SVGAGI (reference sequence). The CDR3 is made up of 13 amino acids. Trimming at V came to 5 bases and at J to 5 bases, leaving 4 bases not matched to a gene. The DNA of the CDR3 is TGTGCCAGCAGTGGGACAGGGTCGAACGAGCAGTACTTC. The encoded protein is CASSGTGSNEQYF.